This T cell receptor (beta chain) was retrieved from a study of spatial heterogeneity in lung cancer. Described time point: sample taken at primary tumor resection. No cell sorting; template was whole RNA from tumor, lung tissue or PBMC. TCR cDNA molecules each had a unique molecular identifier. TCRdb ran MiXCR on the 5' RACE reads and lists one entry per CDR3 protein. The table has tens of thousands of distinct CDR3 sequences, about 5.8% seen once; the top ten hold over 30%. This clonotype has a count of ten or more. The antigen is undetermined. General study results and limits: The appearance of ubiquitous expanded tumor TCRs in blood was greater at resection than follow-up.

Germline assignment: CDR1 KGHSH and CDR2 LQKENI. CDR3 length: 14 residues. The ends lost 3 bases at V and 5 bases at J; junction bases unmatched: 6. The chain is built from TRBV18 and TRBJ2-5; 7 positions match TRBD2. The sequence was collected from a male donor with early-stage non-small cell lung cancer. Material: PBMCs, obtained at surgery. CDR3 sequence reads: CASSPTGGRETQYF. In nucleotides, the CDR3 is TGTGCCAGCTCACCGACGGGAGGTCGGGAGACCCAGTACTTC.